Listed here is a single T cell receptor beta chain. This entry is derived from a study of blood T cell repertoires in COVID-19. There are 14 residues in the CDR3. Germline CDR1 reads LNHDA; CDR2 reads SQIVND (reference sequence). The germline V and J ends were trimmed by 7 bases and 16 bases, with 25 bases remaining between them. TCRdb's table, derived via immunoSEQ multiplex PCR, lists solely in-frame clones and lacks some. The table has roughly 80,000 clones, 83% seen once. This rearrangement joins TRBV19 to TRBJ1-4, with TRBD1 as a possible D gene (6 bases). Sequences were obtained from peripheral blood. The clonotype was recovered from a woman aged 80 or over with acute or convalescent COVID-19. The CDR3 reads CASTNSGTPSFRFF. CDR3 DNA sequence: TGTGCCAGTACCAATTCCGGGACACCCTCTTTTAGGTTTTTT.